Each of the 19 T cell receptor beta chains below was sequenced from the same sample in a study of OX40 agonist ivuxolimab in advanced cancers. Clones were sequenced by immunoSEQ multiplex PCR, and TCRdb holds only the in-frame ones, with some missing. The table has just over 60,000 clones, roughly nine tenths seen once. This specimen consisted of CD4+ or CD8+ T cells sorted from blood, obtained in a trial of the OX40 agonist ivuxolimab. The receptor source for this set is an adult with an advanced solid tumor such as melanoma, head and neck, liver or kidney cancer.

This clone has a handful of counts. The V call is TRBV9, the J call TRBJ1-1; 7 nucleotides line up with TRBD1. Per germline, CDR1 SGDLS and CDR2 YYNGEE. The CDR3 is 15 residues long. With V trimmed by 0 bases and J by 6 bases, 8 bases remained unmatched. CDR3 protein: CASSVGPGGSAEAFF. The CDR3 nucleotides are TGTGCCAGCAGCGTAGGCCCAGGGGGGAGTGCTGAAGCTTTCTTT.

CDR3 nucleotide sequence: TGTGCCAGCTCGAAGGACAGGGAGACCGGGGAGCTGTTTTTT. Protein product: CASSKDRETGELFF. The chain combines TRBV18 with TRBJ2-2; 8 bases are a match to TRBD1. Germline loops: CDR1 KGHSH, CDR2 LQKENI. The V gene end was trimmed by 6 bases and the J gene end by 5 bases; junction bases not matched to a gene: 5. This CDR3 spans 14 amino acids.

The chain has TRBV5-4 and TRBJ2-3; TRBD2 matches 10 bases. CDR3 size: 15 residues. The ends lost 2 bases at V and 2 bases at J; junction bases unmatched: 2. Germline-derived CDR1 and CDR2 are SGHNT and YYREEE (reference sequence). As DNA, the CDR3 is TGTGCCAGCAGCTTAAGCGGGGGGGACACAGATACGCAGTATTTT. Translated: CASSLSGGDTDTQYF.

The chain couples TRBV4-2 to TRBJ2-3; 11 bases agree with TRBD2. V gave up 5 bases and J gave up 5 bases; unmatched junction bases: 15. CDR1 is LGHNA, CDR2 YNFKEQ, per germline. This CDR3 has 18 residues. The CDR3 loop is CASSLVGSGGASIDTQYF. As DNA, the CDR3 is TGTGCCAGCAGCTTGGTTGGTAGCGGGGGGGCCTCCATAGATACGCAGTATTTT.

The chain recombines TRBV6-1 with TRBJ1-4, with TRBD1 identical over 8 bases. This CDR3 is 14 amino acids long. In germline, CDR1 is MNHNS, CDR2 SASEGT. V was pared by 1 base and J by 9 bases, with 4 bases of the junction left unmatched. This CDR3 reads CASSEGTGNKKLFF. CDR3 bases: TGTGCCAGCAGTGAAGGGACAGGGAATAAAAAACTGTTTTTT.

The chain combines TRBV11-1 with TRBJ2-3, with a tentative D call TRBD2 (5 bases). The CDR3 spans 13 residues. Germline V CDR1 and CDR2: SGHAT, FQDESV (reference sequence). V lost 1 base and J lost 4, with 6 bases in between. This CDR3 reads CASSLGGPDTQYF. The CDR3, as DNA: TGTGCCAGCAGCTTAGGAGGGCCAGATACGCAGTATTTT.

This chain links TRBV14 with TRBJ2-5, with 9 bases that match TRBD2. CDR1 and CDR2 (germline): SGHDN, FVKESK. The J segment lost 4 bases and the V segment lost 4 bases, leaving 4 bases of the junction unmatched. The CDR3 runs 14 residues. CDR3 in DNA: TGTGCCAGCAGCCGTTCTAGCGGGACAGAGACCCAGTACTTC. This sequence encodes CASSRSSGTETQYF. Using reference TRBV14 and TRBJ2-5 for the parts outside the CDR3, the full variable domain is EAGVTQFPSHSVIEKGQTVTLRCDPISGHDNLYWYRRVMGKEIKFLLHFVKESKQDESGMPNNRFLAERTGGTYSTLKVQPAELEDSGVYFCASSRSSGTETQYFGPGTRLLVL.

The chain joins TRBV18 to TRBJ1-1; D is perhaps TRBD1 (6 bases). Germline loops: CDR1 KGHSH, CDR2 LQKENI. The CDR3 totals 15 residues. V dropped 4 bases and J dropped 1 base, with 13 bases sitting between them. This chain's CDR3 is CASSRGGGGNTEAFF. CDR3 bases: TGTGCCAGCTCACGAGGGGGTGGCGGGAACACTGAAGCTTTCTTT.

The rearrangement links TRBV7-3 to TRBJ2-1, with D tentatively TRBD1 (5 bases). The CDR3 has 14 amino acids. V was clipped by 2 bases and J by 5 bases, with 10 bases between them. Per germline, CDR1 SGHTA and CDR2 FQGTGA. CDR3 DNA: TGTGCCAGCAGCTTATCGTTGACAGACAATGAGCAGTTCTTC. Protein product: CASSLSLTDNEQFF.

The chain links TRBV6-1 to TRBJ1-2; the D gene is possibly TRBD1 (6 bases). The ends were cut back, 7 bases at V and 0 bases at J, with 9 bases in the middle. Per the germline V gene, CDR1 is MNHNS and CDR2 is SASEGT. This CDR3 contains 13 residues. The CDR3 region has the DNA TGTGCCAGCAACAGGGCCCCTAACTATGGCTACACCTTC. Its translation: CASNRAPNYGYTF.

The chain combines TRBV30 with TRBJ2-1; 9 positions match TRBD2. The CDR3 sequence is 10 residues long. The germline gives CDR1 GTSNPN, CDR2 SVGIG (reference sequence). V dropped 7 bases and J dropped 16; count of bases not matched to a gene: 8. In DNA form, the CDR3 reads TGTGCCTTTCATAGCGGGAGAGTTTTCTTC. Its protein is CAFHSGRVFF. The full variable domain, completed using reference TRBV30 and TRBJ2-1, is SQTIHQWPATLVQPVGSPLSLECTVEGTSNPNLYWYRQAAGRGLQLLFYSVGIGQISSEVPQNLSASRPQDRQFILSSKKLLLSDSGFYLCAFHSGRVFFGPGTRLTVL.

This chain connects TRBV6-1 to TRBJ1-1; D might be TRBD1 (6 bases). This CDR3 spans 14 amino acids. Germline V gene lookup returns CDR1 MNHNS and CDR2 SASEGT. V lost 3 bases, J lost 6 bases, and 14 bases lay in between. CDR3 region: CASSDQQGYAEAFF. CDR3 coding DNA: TGTGCCAGCAGTGACCAACAGGGATACGCTGAAGCTTTCTTT.

V is TRBV12-5 and J is TRBJ2-5; D is possibly TRBD1 (6 bases). There are 13 residues in the CDR3. Germline V gives CDR1 LGHNT, CDR2 FRNRAP. V was trimmed by 4 bases and J by 5 bases, leaving 11 bases between them. CDR3 in amino acids: CASGSGVGETQYF. The CDR3, as DNA: TGTGCTAGTGGTTCAGGGGTCGGGGAGACCCAGTACTTC. The full variable domain, rest sourced from reference TRBV12-5 and TRBJ2-5, is DARVTQTPRHKVTEMGQEVTMRCQPILGHNTVFWYRQTMMQGLELLAYFRNRAPLDDSGMPKDRFSAEMPDATLATLKIQPSEPRDSAVYFCASGSGVGETQYFGPGTRLLVL.

The gene calls are TRBV19 and TRBJ1-5; TRBD1 matches 8 bases. This CDR3 is 13 amino acids long. V shed 6 bases, J shed 6 bases, and the junction held 4 bases outside the gene matches. Germline CDR1 and CDR2: LNHDA and SQIVND (reference sequence). As DNA, the CDR3 is TGTGCCAGTAGAGGACAGGGACGTCAGCCCCAGCATTTT. Its translation is CASRGQGRQPQHF. The variable domain in full, with the rest retrieved from reference TRBV19 and TRBJ1-5, is DGGITQSPKYLFRKEGQNVTLSCEQNLNHDAMYWYRQDPGQGLRLIYYSQIVNDFQKGDIAEGYSVSREKKESFPLTVTSAQKNPTAFYLCASRGQGRQPQHFGDGTRLSIL.

The chain employs TRBV2 and TRBJ2-2, with 8 bases that match TRBD2. The CDR3 covers 18 residues. V gave up 2 bases and J gave up 1 base; unmatched junction bases: 9. Germline CDR1 is SNHLY and CDR2 is FYNNEI. The CDR3 loop reads CASSEPRGSGKNTGELFF. Here the CDR3 DNA reads TGTGCCAGCAGTGAACCCCGGGGTAGCGGGAAGAACACCGGGGAGCTGTTTTTT.

This clone came up a few times. The CDR3 reads CASRPGQGEIYEQYF. CDR3 nucleotide sequence: TGTGCCAGCAGACCGGGACAGGGGGAGATATACGAGCAGTACTTC. The chain carries TRBV6-5 and TRBJ2-7; 11 nucleotides match TRBD1. The germline V gene has CDR1 MNHEY and CDR2 SVGAGI. The CDR3 runs 15 residues. Germline trimming cut 6 bases from V and 4 bases from J; bases unmatched to any gene: 8.

Notes on this clone: The junction shows a germline mismatch at one end, possibly a read error. V is TRBV11-2 and J is TRBJ2-3; a possible D gene is TRBD2 (5 bases). Germline lookup yields CDR1 SGHAT and CDR2 FQNNGV. CDR3 length: 13 amino acids. The CDR3 DNA follows: TGTGCCAGCAGACCCCCTAGCATAGATACGCAGTATTTT. It encodes CASRPPSIDTQYF.

The genes are TRBV11-2 and TRBJ2-5; TRBD2 aligns across 10 bases. This CDR3 comprises 15 residues. Germline loops: CDR1 SGHAT, CDR2 FQNNGV. J was trimmed by 5 bases and V by 2 bases; bases with no gene match: 5. DNA for the CDR3: TGTGCCAGCAGCTTAACCCCAGCGGGAGGGGAGACCCAGTACTTC. This codes for CASSLTPAGGETQYF.

The CDR3 spells CASSFSGLAGNEQFF. The CDR3, as DNA: TGTGCCAGCAGCTTTTCGGGACTAGCGGGCAATGAGCAGTTCTTC. The V gene is TRBV7-9, the J gene TRBJ2-1; 12 bases match TRBD2. The trim removed 3 bases at V and 6 bases at J, leaving 3 bases unmatched. Germline-derived CDR1 and CDR2 are SEHNR and FQNEAQ (reference sequence). The length of the CDR3 is 15 residues.